The next 21 T cell receptor beta chains were all read from a single sample in a study of response to subunit inactivated influenza vaccine. TCRdb re-analysed the RT-PCR reads in MiXCR, keeping a single row per CDR3 protein. Among about 520,000 distinct CDR3 sequences listed, under 8.5% were seen once. The material sequenced was PBMCs from blood, taken around 25 months after vaccination. All receptors come from a man between 50 and 69 years old who received an inactivated influenza vaccine.

In this sample, this clonotype turned up a few times. The V call is TRBV15, the J call TRBJ2-3; unclear D gene. The V gene lost 1 base and the J gene lost 5 bases, with 10 bases spanning the gap. CDR3 size: 14 residues. Germline CDR1 LNHNV, CDR2 YYDKDF (reference sequence). The CDR3 loop is CATSRVVQRDTQYF. CDR3 coding DNA: TGTGCCACCAGCAGAGTTGTCCAGCGAGATACGCAGTATTTT.

The rearrangement uses TRBV28 and TRBJ1-2; the D gene is possibly TRBD1 (5 bases). CDR1 is MDHEN and CDR2 is SYDVKM in the germline V gene. The CDR3 totals 14 residues. V dropped 2 bases and J dropped 8 bases, with 15 bases sitting between them. The CDR3 DNA is TGTGCCAGCAGTTTAATCGCAGGGAGTGTGGGCTACACCTTC. As protein: CASSLIAGSVGYTF.

The chain joins TRBV4-2 to TRBJ1-2; D may be TRBD1 (5 bases). The CDR3 loop spans 16 amino acids. Trimming took off 0 bases at V and 2 bases at J, with 13 bases between the two ends. Germline V gives CDR1 LGHNA, CDR2 YNFKEQ. The CDR3 nucleotides read TGTGCCAGCAGCCAAGATTCGGGACGGCAAAACTATGGCTACACCTTC. Its translation is CASSQDSGRQNYGYTF.

This clonotype was seen only a few times. This rearrangement joins TRBV7-2 to TRBJ2-2, with D unresolved. This CDR3 has 13 amino acids. The germline V gene has CDR1 SGHTA and CDR2 FQGNSA. Deletions cut 5 bases from V and 6 bases from J, with 10 bases between. The CDR3 nucleotides read TGTGCCAGCAGCCCCATTTGGGCCGGGGAGCTGTTTTTT. Translating it yields CASSPIWAGELFF.

Many counts were recorded for this clonotype. Compared with germline, one end of the junction differs, possibly owing to a read error. This CDR3 reads CASSLDGPSSRRSPLHF. The CDR3, as DNA: TGTGCCAGCAGCTTAGACGGACCTTCCTCTCGACGTTCACCCCTCCACTTT. The chain joins TRBV12-3 or TRBV12-4 to TRBJ1-6; D remains ambiguous. CDR3 length: 17 amino acids.

The genes are TRBV4-2 and TRBJ2-7; D remains unclear. The CDR3 sequence is 13 residues long. Per the germline V gene, CDR1 is LGHNA and CDR2 is YNFKEQ. The V gene lost 0 bases and the J gene lost 7 bases, with 10 bases spanning the gap. CDR3 protein: CASSQEGRVEQYF. In DNA form, the CDR3 reads TGTGCCAGCAGCCAAGAAGGGCGAGTTGAGCAGTACTTC.

This clonotype was seen more than once but under ten times. This chain's CDR3 is CATALHRNSNQPQHF. In nucleotides, the CDR3 is TGTGCCACCGCCTTGCACAGGAATAGCAATCAGCCCCAGCATTTT. The chain has TRBV10-3 and TRBJ1-5; the D gene is possibly TRBD1 (5 bases). This CDR3 has 15 residues. V was pared by 10 bases and J by 0 bases, with 16 bases between. Germline V gene data show CDR1 as ENHRY and CDR2 as SYGVKD.

In its sample, this clonotype was seen a few times. This chain connects TRBV5-1 to TRBJ1-3; D ambiguous. This CDR3 spans 15 amino acids. CDR1 SGHRS and CDR2 YFSETQ come from the germline V gene. The V end lost 0 bases, the J end lost 2 bases, and 9 bases lay between the germline ends. The CDR3 nucleotides are TGCGCCAGCAGCTTGGTTTGGGGTACTGGAAACACCATATATTTT. Encoded protein: CASSLVWGTGNTIYF.

Ten or more counts support this clonotype. V usage is TRBV4-1 and J usage is TRBJ2-2, with 9 bases matching TRBD1. This CDR3 comprises 18 residues. The germline CDR1 and CDR2 sequences are MGHRA and YSYEKL. Unmatched junction bases numbered 11, after V lost 1 base and J lost 5 bases. The CDR3 loop is CASSQGIGRTGATGELFF. Written as DNA, the CDR3 is TGCGCCAGCAGCCAAGGGATAGGGAGGACAGGGGCGACCGGGGAGCTGTTTTTT.

J is TRBJ2-3 and V is TRBV6-2 or TRBV6-3, with 9 bases matching TRBD2. Trimming took 2 bases from V and 4 from J; bases not matched to a gene: 7. CDR1 is MNHEY and CDR2 is SVGEGT in the germline V gene. The CDR3 length is 16 residues. CDR3 residues: CASSYPVAGVSDTQYF. In nucleotides, the CDR3 is TGTGCCAGCAGTTACCCTGTAGCGGGAGTTTCAGATACGCAGTATTTT.

This clonotype was observed a few times. The chain couples TRBV4-2 to TRBJ2-3, with 9 nucleotides matching TRBD2. Looked up from germline, CDR1 is LGHNA and CDR2 is YNFKEQ. The CDR3 has 17 amino acids. J gave up 4 bases and V 1 base, and 9 bases lay outside the gene matches. CDR3: CASSQGGGGAEADTQYF. The CDR3 nucleotides are TGTGCCAGCAGCCAAGGTGGCGGGGGGGCCGAAGCAGATACGCAGTATTTT.

This clonotype was seen at least ten times. The chain carries TRBV16 and TRBJ1-1; D not certain. Trimming cost V 1 base and J 3 bases, with 6 bases left between them. CDR3 size: 13 residues. The germline gives CDR1 KGHSY, CDR2 FQNENV. The CDR3 reads CASSQFWYTEAFF. CDR3 DNA: TGTGCCAGCAGCCAATTTTGGTACACTGAAGCTTTCTTT.

This clonotype has a count of ten or more. The gene calls are TRBV5-1 and TRBJ2-1; 9 bases map to TRBD2. V was pared by 4 bases and J by 3 bases, with 5 bases of the junction left unmatched. This CDR3 contains 15 residues. Germline CDR1 reads SGHRS; CDR2 reads YFSETQ. CDR3 bases: TGCGCCAGCAGCATAAGCGGGAGGAACTACAATGAGCAGTTCTTC. Protein sequence: CASSISGRNYNEQFF. The variable domain in full, completed from reference TRBV5-1 and TRBJ2-1, reads KAGVTQTPRYLIKTRGQQVTLSCSPISGHRSVSWYQQTPGQGLQFLFEYFSETQRNKGNFPGRFSGRQFSNSRSEMNVSTLELGDSALYLCASSISGRNYNEQFFGPGTRLTVL.

Only a few counts were recorded for this clonotype. J is TRBJ2-7 and V is TRBV6-1; a weak D match, TRBD2 (6 bases). Trimming removed 5 bases from V and 1 base from J, with 12 bases in between. Looked up from germline, CDR1 is MNHNS and CDR2 is SASEGT. The CDR3 is 14 amino acids. The CDR3 loop is CASSPEGQSYEQYF. DNA for the CDR3: TGTGCCAGCAGTCCGGAGGGGCAGTCCTACGAGCAGTACTTC.

A few counts support this clonotype. The chain is built from TRBV6-6 and TRBJ1-4; D call uncertain. Trimming removed 2 bases from V and 6 bases from J, with 7 bases in between. Germline assignment: CDR1 MNHNY and CDR2 SVGAGI (reference sequence). The CDR3 length is 13 residues. This chain's CDR3 is CASSYPRDEKLFF. The CDR3 region has the DNA TGTGCCAGCAGTTACCCCCGGGATGAAAAACTGTTTTTT.

This clonotype showed up just a few times. The chain recombines TRBV5-1 with TRBJ1-2, with 7 nucleotides matching TRBD1. In germline, CDR1 is SGHRS, CDR2 YFSETQ. The CDR3 sequence is 16 residues long. V was clipped by 2 bases and J by 4 bases; unmatched bases: 11. The CDR3 bases are TGCGCCAGCAGCTTAACTACACAGGGGATCAGCTATGGCTACACCTTC. Protein sequence: CASSLTTQGISYGYTF.

The chain joins TRBV28 to TRBJ2-1; TRBD2 aligns across 7 bases. J was trimmed by 6 bases and V by 2 bases; bases with no gene match: 7. Germline V CDR1 and CDR2: MDHEN, SYDVKM. CDR3 length equals 15 residues. CDR3 sequence (DNA): TGTGCCAGCAGTTTACTAGCGGAAGATCTCAATGAGCAGTTCTTC. Its protein product is CASSLLAEDLNEQFF.

The chain carries TRBV7-2 and TRBJ1-2, with no clear D. V was clipped by 4 bases and J by 0 bases, with 15 bases between them. This CDR3 has 16 residues. Germline V gene lookup returns CDR1 SGHTA and CDR2 FQGNSA. The CDR3, as DNA: TGTGCCAGCAGCTCCTTCCCTGCCAGGTCTAACTATGGCTACACCTTC. Residues: CASSSFPARSNYGYTF.

V and J are TRBV20-1 and TRBJ2-7; D is ambiguous. The germline V gene encodes CDR1 DFQATT and CDR2 SNEGSKA (reference sequence). CDR3 size: 13 residues. V dropped 3 bases and J dropped 0 bases, with 9 bases sitting between them. CDR3 nucleotides: TGCAGTGCTAGGGCTCCTGGCTCCTACGAGCAGTACTTC. Encoded protein: CSARAPGSYEQYF.

In DNA, the CDR3 is TGTGCCACCACCATGTATGGGCGGAGGGCTAGCTCCTACAATGAGCAGTTCTTC. Protein product: CATTMYGRRASSYNEQFF. This chain joins TRBV24-1 and TRBJ2-1; perhaps TRBD2 as D (6 bases). The CDR3 covers 18 residues. CDR1 KGHDR and CDR2 SFDVKD come from the germline V gene. V lost 8 bases and J lost 0, with 22 bases in between.

This clonotype turned up a few times. Mismatch with germline at one junction end may stem from a read error. The gene calls are TRBV7-2 and TRBJ2-3; weak D call: TRBD2 (6 bases). CDR3 size: 16 residues. The V gene's germline CDR1 is SGHTA and CDR2 FQGNSA. The CDR3 sequence is CASSIAAATMADTQYF. DNA of the CDR3: TGTGCCAGCAGCATAGCGGCGGCCACAATGGCAGATACGCAGTATTTT.